A single sample gave rise to the 25 T cell receptor beta chains below, sequenced in a study of cytotoxic CD8 clonotypes in ibrutinib-treated CLL (dated by TCRdb to the early 2020s). Library construction relied on the immunoSEQ multiplex PCR assay. TCRdb took over this immuneACCESS table, retaining in-frame rearrangements with V and J assigned. Such tables are incomplete; in checked studies, under half of the missing clones stem from an unresolved V gene, and the remainder is unexplained. This sample is represented by 60,000 to 70,000 clones; approximately 54% of them were singletons. Roughly 14% of the sample lies in the top ten. Per the publication, the time point label means: more than 10 months on ibrutinib. The material sequenced was PBMCs, taken after 12 months of ibrutinib treatment. The receptors were sampled from a human donor with chronic lymphocytic leukemia.

The chain recombines TRBV29-1 with TRBJ2-5; 9 bases match TRBD2. Germline CDR1 and CDR2: SQVTM and ANQGSEA. With V trimmed by 7 bases and J by 5 bases, 11 bases remained unmatched. The CDR3 covers 14 residues. The CDR3 DNA sequence: TGCAGCGCCGCCCAGCGGGGGGAATGGGAGACCCAGTACTTC. Translation gives CSAAQRGEWETQYF.

The gene calls are TRBV27 and TRBJ2-3; TRBD2 agrees at 9 bases. This CDR3 is built from 17 residues. The J segment lost 0 bases and the V segment lost 7 bases, leaving 11 bases of the junction unmatched. Germline V CDR1 and CDR2: MNHEY, SMNVEV (reference sequence). The CDR3 region has the DNA TGTGCCAGCAAGATTCTAGCGGGGCGAACTAGCACAGATACGCAGTATTTT. It yields the protein CASKILAGRTSTDTQYF.

This rearrangement joins TRBV5-5 to TRBJ2-7, with 9 positions matching TRBD1. V was clipped by 3 bases and J by 7 bases; unmatched bases: 2. Germline CDR1 reads SGHKS; CDR2 reads YYEKEE (reference sequence). This CDR3 has 12 residues. CDR3: CASSYRGREQYF. As DNA, the CDR3 is TGTGCCAGCAGCTACAGGGGGCGAGAGCAGTACTTC.

In regard to this clone: Other DNA variants within this sample encode the same CDR3. The chain links TRBV5-8 to TRBJ1-5, with D maybe TRBD1 (5 bases). Germline assignment: CDR1 SGHTS and CDR2 YDEGEE. The germline V and J ends were trimmed by 1 base and 2 bases, with 10 bases remaining between them. The CDR3 loop spans 15 amino acids. As DNA, the CDR3 is TGTGCCAGCAGCTTGCCAGGGCAGGGCAATCAGCCCCAGCATTTT. Its translation is CASSLPGQGNQPQHF.

V usage is TRBV7-2 and J usage is TRBJ1-5; D might be TRBD1 (6 bases). The CDR3 length is 13 residues. From germline, CDR1 is SGHTA and CDR2 FQGNSA. Between the trimmed V and J ends, which lost 5 bases and 6 bases, there was a span of 11 bases. The CDR3 DNA is TGTGCCAGCAGCAGAGGGGGGTTTCAGCCCCAGCATTTT. Encoded protein: CASSRGGFQPQHF.

The V call is TRBV5-4, the J call TRBJ1-2; 7 bases fit TRBD1. The junction had 4 bases not matched to a gene; V was cut back by 4 bases and J by 4 bases. CDR3 length: 13 amino acids. CDR1 is SGHNT and CDR2 is YYREEE in the germline V gene (reference sequence). DNA for the CDR3: TGTGCCAGCAGCAGCCAGGGGGGCTATGGCTACACCTTC. Protein: CASSSQGGYGYTF.

The chain is built from TRBV5-1 and TRBJ1-2, with TRBD1 matching over 7 bases. J lost 5 bases, V lost 4 bases, and 8 bases had no gene match. Germline-derived CDR1 and CDR2 are SGHRS and YFSETQ. The CDR3 spans 14 residues. The CDR3 region has the DNA TGCGCCAGCAGCGAGGGCGACAGGGCTTATGGCTACACCTTC. Translation: CASSEGDRAYGYTF.

This CDR3 is CASSVSQTGGQTQYF. The CDR3 coding sequence is TGTGCCAGCAGCGTATCCCAGACAGGGGGACAGACCCAGTACTTC. V usage is TRBV9 and J usage is TRBJ2-5; 9 nucleotides agree with TRBD1. Unmatched junction bases numbered 7, after V lost 1 base and J lost 6 bases. Germline assignment: CDR1 SGDLS and CDR2 YYNGEE. The CDR3 has 15 amino acids.

This clone has only one observation. The chain uses TRBV2 and TRBJ2-7; D perhaps matches TRBD2 (5 bases). The germline V gene has CDR1 SNHLY and CDR2 FYNNEI. CDR3 size: 12 residues. Trimming took 10 bases from V and 4 from J, leaving 14 bases between them. The chain's CDR3 is CATVAEDYEQYV. DNA for the CDR3: TGTGCCACCGTGGCGGAGGATTACGAGCAGTACGTC.

This clone was counted at least ten times. The chain links TRBV4-1 to TRBJ2-1; 8 bases line up with TRBD2. Germline CDR1 and CDR2: MGHRA and YSYEKL. The junction had 15 bases not matched to a gene; V was cut back by 2 bases and J by 15 bases. There are 15 residues in the CDR3. CDR3: CASSQIPGTSTFPFF. The CDR3 coding sequence is TGCGCCAGCAGCCAAATACCCGGGACTAGTACATTCCCGTTCTTC.

This clone has just a few counts. The chain couples TRBV5-1 to TRBJ2-7, with 7 bases that match TRBD2. V shed 0 bases, J shed 4 bases, and the junction held 10 bases outside the gene matches. Germline V gives CDR1 SGHRS, CDR2 YFSETQ. This CDR3 region has 16 residues. For the CDR3, the DNA is TGCGCCAGCAGCTTGGGCCCTAGCGGTCGTGAGTACGAGCAGTACTTC. Its protein is CASSLGPSGREYEQYF.

V gene TRBV7-2 combines with J gene TRBJ2-7; 7 nucleotides align to TRBD1. The CDR3 contains 15 residues. CDR1 is SGHTA, CDR2 FQGNSA, per germline. With V trimmed by 7 bases and J by 0 bases, 9 bases remained unmatched. The CDR3 here is CASKEDRASSYEQYF. The CDR3 DNA reads as TGTGCCAGCAAGGAAGACAGGGCGAGCTCCTACGAGCAGTACTTC. Full variable domain (missing parts from reference TRBV7-2 and TRBJ2-7): GAGVSQSPSNKVTEKGKDVELRCDPISGHTALYWYRQSLGQGLEFLIYFQGNSAPDKSGLPSDRFSAERTGGSVSTLTIQRTQQEDSAVYLCASKEDRASSYEQYFGPGTRLTVT.

This clone was found many times. V gene TRBV19 combines with J gene TRBJ1-6, with 9 bases that match TRBD1. The CDR3 is 16 residues long. With 2 bases clipped from V and 10 bases from J, the junction kept 9 bases outside the gene matches. CDR1 and CDR2 from the germline V gene are LNHDA and SQIVND (reference sequence). CDR3 loop: CASSIKGGQGGSPLHF. The CDR3 region has the DNA TGTGCCAGTAGTATAAAAGGGGGACAGGGAGGATCACCCCTCCACTTT.

The chain couples TRBV15 to TRBJ2-5, with TRBD2 identical over 7 bases. The ends lost 3 bases at V and 4 bases at J; junction bases unmatched: 8. Germline V CDR1 and CDR2: LNHNV, YYDKDF (reference sequence). The CDR3 loop spans 15 amino acids. CDR3: CATSSPGGWTETQYF. The CDR3 nucleotides are TGTGCCACCAGCAGCCCGGGAGGCTGGACAGAGACCCAGTACTTC.

This clone turned up a few times. The V call is TRBV19, the J call TRBJ1-1; D might be TRBD1 (6 bases). The CDR3 loop spans 15 amino acids. Germline CDR1 reads LNHDA; CDR2 reads SQIVND (reference sequence). Trimming pared 10 bases from V and 1 base from J, leaving 19 bases between. CDR3 sequence reads: CATTGYPLGNTEAFF. CDR3 DNA: TGTGCCACCACAGGGTACCCTTTGGGGAACACTGAAGCTTTCTTT.

The V and J genes are TRBV30 and TRBJ2-2; D remains unclear. Per the germline V gene, CDR1 is GTSNPN and CDR2 is SVGIG (reference sequence). CDR3 size: 13 residues. V lost 0 bases and J lost 5, with 7 bases in between. The CDR3 is CAWSVSGTGELFF. Here the CDR3 DNA reads TGTGCCTGGAGTGTATCCGGGACCGGGGAGCTGTTTTTT.

The V call is TRBV28, the J call TRBJ1-2; D gene uncertain. Germline values: CDR1 MDHEN, CDR2 SYDVKM. This CDR3 contains 13 residues. V was pared by 9 bases and J by 6 bases, with 17 bases between. CDR3 amino acids: CASYPPGEHGYTF. The CDR3 region has the DNA TGTGCCAGTTATCCCCCAGGCGAACATGGCTACACCTTC.

This chain uses TRBV5-5 with TRBJ1-3; D is unresolved. This CDR3 comprises 16 residues. V was pared by 0 bases and J by 0 bases, with 10 bases between. Germline assignment: CDR1 SGHKS and CDR2 YYEKEE (reference sequence). CDR3 sequence: CASSLAGVISGNTIYF. CDR3 DNA: TGTGCCAGCAGCTTGGCCGGGGTAATCTCTGGAAACACCATATATTTT.

The J gene is TRBJ2-2, the V gene TRBV4-1; the D is unclear. The germline V gene encodes CDR1 MGHRA and CDR2 YSYEKL. The CDR3 loop spans 16 amino acids. V was clipped by 0 bases and J by 4 bases, with 12 bases between them. CDR3 protein: CASSQEALAATGELFF. In DNA form, the CDR3 reads TGCGCCAGCAGCCAAGAGGCCTTAGCTGCCACCGGGGAGCTGTTTTTT.

V and J are TRBV30 and TRBJ2-1; 9 nucleotides line up with TRBD2. CDR1 is GTSNPN and CDR2 is SVGIG in the germline V gene (reference sequence). The CDR3 covers 14 residues. After removal of 1 base from V and 6 bases from J, the junction contained 4 bases not matched to a gene. In DNA form, the CDR3 reads TGTGCCTGGAGTGCGGGACTAGCCCCCAATGAGCAGTTCTTC. Residues: CAWSAGLAPNEQFF. The full variable domain, with the rest looked up from reference TRBV30 and TRBJ2-1, is SQTIHQWPATLVQPVGSPLSLECTVEGTSNPNLYWYRQAAGRGLQLLFYSVGIGQISSEVPQNLSASRPQDRQFILSSKKLLLSDSGFYLCAWSAGLAPNEQFFGPGTRLTVL.

V usage is TRBV6-1 and J usage is TRBJ2-7; D is perhaps TRBD2 (5 bases). Looked up from germline, CDR1 is MNHNS and CDR2 is SASEGT. V dropped 10 bases and J dropped 2 bases, with 18 bases sitting between them. CDR3 size: 14 residues. The DNA of the CDR3 is TGTGCCACTAATAATGACGGGGTTCCCTACGAGCAGTACGTC. The encoded protein is CATNNDGVPYEQYV.

This clone has just one count. This rearrangement joins TRBV6-5 to TRBJ1-2; D unclear. Germline V gives CDR1 MNHEY, CDR2 SVGAGI. V was clipped by 5 bases and J by 3 bases, with 10 bases between them. The CDR3 totals 13 residues. The CDR3 here is CASSGRIDYGYTF. In DNA form, the CDR3 reads TGTGCCAGCAGTGGGCGGATTGACTATGGCTACACCTTC.

This clone was observed at least ten times. The chain employs TRBV13 and TRBJ2-5; 10 bases agree with TRBD2. Per germline, CDR1 PRHDT and CDR2 FYEKMQ (reference sequence). The CDR3 extends over 18 amino acids. The V gene end was trimmed by 5 bases and the J gene end by 0 bases; junction bases not matched to a gene: 12. The CDR3 DNA reads as TGTGCCAGCAGCCATAGGACTAGCGGAGCTACGTACCAAGAGACCCAGTACTTC. Its protein is CASSHRTSGATYQETQYF.

The chain is built from TRBV27 and TRBJ2-7; 7 bases line up with TRBD1. This CDR3 has 14 residues. V gave up 5 bases and J gave up 6 bases; unmatched junction bases: 10. Germline-derived CDR1 and CDR2 are MNHEY and SMNVEV (reference sequence). CDR3 residues: CASSPSDRASEQYF. The CDR3 nucleotides are TGTGCCAGCAGTCCGTCCGACAGGGCCTCCGAGCAGTACTTC.

The chain combines TRBV14 with TRBJ1-2, with 8 bases identical to TRBD1. V shed 1 base, J shed 7 bases, and the junction held 5 bases outside the gene matches. Germline assignment: CDR1 SGHDN and CDR2 FVKESK. CDR3 size: 14 residues. CDR3 nucleotides: TGTGCCAGCAGCCAAGCGACAGGGGCGGCTGGCTACACCTTC. Translated: CASSQATGAAGYTF.